The 13 T cell receptor beta chains below were found in one sample sequenced in a study of cytomegalovirus exposure and HLA in healthy donors. 13 Jbeta primers and 60 Vbeta primers were used for the PCR. TCRdb's table, derived via immunoSEQ multiplex PCR, lists solely in-frame clones and lacks some. The sample consists of about 130,000 clones, about 78% of them appearing once. The sequenced material came from PBMCs. The source of these receptors is a human donor in good health.

This clone appeared a single time. V is TRBV4-2 and J is TRBJ2-5; 10 nucleotides align to TRBD1. J was trimmed by 3 bases and V by 1 base; bases with no gene match: 8. The CDR3 loop spans 17 amino acids. Per the germline V gene, CDR1 is LGHNA and CDR2 is YNFKEQ. The CDR3 region is CASSQVGVGTGEETQYF. In nucleotides, the CDR3 is TGTGCCAGCAGCCAAGTAGGCGTTGGGACAGGGGAAGAGACCCAGTACTTC.

The CDR3 is CASSQGFHNSPLHF. The CDR3 bases are TGTGCCAGCAGCCAGGGTTTTCATAATTCACCCCTCCACTTT. The chain has TRBV6-5 and TRBJ1-6; TRBD1 is a possible D gene (5 bases). V was shortened by 6 bases and J by 5 bases, with 11 bases between the two germline ends. Per the germline V gene, CDR1 is MNHEY and CDR2 is SVGAGI. The CDR3 is made up of 14 amino acids.

The chain is built from TRBV5-4 and TRBJ2-5; D not resolved. The CDR3 length is 14 residues. V dropped 0 bases and J dropped 0 bases, with 6 bases sitting between them. From germline, CDR1 is SGHNT and CDR2 YYREEE (reference sequence). The CDR3 DNA sequence: TGTGCCAGCAGCTTGGCCCCAAACCAAGAGACCCAGTACTTC. This sequence encodes CASSLAPNQETQYF.

V gene TRBV28 combines with J gene TRBJ1-5; 7 bases align to TRBD1. The trim removed 6 bases at V and 7 bases at J, leaving 9 bases unmatched. The CDR3 is 14 residues long. Germline lookup yields CDR1 MDHEN and CDR2 SYDVKM. The CDR3 DNA sequence: TGTGCCAGCAGATATGACAGGGAGACCCAGCCCCAGCATTTT. This encodes CASRYDRETQPQHF.

The chain employs TRBV30 and TRBJ1-4, with D tentatively TRBD1 (6 bases). Germline V gene sequence: CDR1 GTSNPN, CDR2 SVGIG (reference sequence). The CDR3 is 15 residues long. V was pared by 0 bases and J by 6 bases, with 14 bases between. The CDR3 bases are TGTGCCTGGAGTGTAGGGGGTCGAGCGGATGAAAAACTGTTTTTT. This sequence encodes CAWSVGGRADEKLFF.

There are a few counts of this clone. The J gene is TRBJ1-1, the V gene TRBV4-3, with D maybe TRBD1 (5 bases). CDR1 is LGHNA and CDR2 is YSLEER in the germline V gene. Between the trimmed V and J ends, which lost 1 base and 7 bases, there was a span of 13 bases. This CDR3 region has 14 residues. The CDR3 sequence is CASSQGRRDNEAFF. The CDR3 DNA follows: TGCGCCAGCAGCCAAGGACGCAGGGATAATGAAGCTTTCTTT.

This clone was observed once. V gene TRBV6-6 combines with J gene TRBJ2-1, with 11 bases aligning to TRBD2. The V gene's germline CDR1 is MNHNY and CDR2 SVGAGI (reference sequence). Trimming removed 5 bases from V and 8 bases from J; junction bases left unmatched: 8. The CDR3 consists of 15 residues. The CDR3 sequence is CASSLTSGSNHEQFF. In DNA form, the CDR3 reads TGTGCCAGCAGTCTAACTAGCGGGAGTAATCATGAGCAGTTCTTC.

J is TRBJ2-7 and V is TRBV11-2; a weak D match, TRBD1 (6 bases). V lost 4 bases, J lost 2 bases, and 12 bases lay in between. The V gene's germline CDR1 is SGHAT and CDR2 FQNNGV. This CDR3 is 14 amino acids long. The CDR3 region has the DNA TGTGCCAGCAGCTCGCTACAGGGTGCCTACGAGCAGTACTTC. As protein: CASSSLQGAYEQYF. Full variable domain (remainder filled in from reference TRBV11-2 and TRBJ2-7): EAGVAQSPRYKIIEKRQSVAFWCNPISGHATLYWYQQILGQGPKLLIQFQNNGVVDDSQLPKDRFSAERLKGVDSTLKIQPAKLEDSAVYLCASSSLQGAYEQYFGPGTRLTVT.

In regard to this clone: An end of the junction differs from the germline gene, which may be a read error. The rearrangement links TRBV7-9 to TRBJ1-5; possible D gene TRBD1, 5 bases. Germline V gives CDR1 SEHNR, CDR2 FQNEAQ (reference sequence). The CDR3 has 15 amino acids. DNA of the CDR3: TGTTCCAGCAGCCCGGACACGGCGCTTTTCACGCCCCAGCATTTT. Residues: CSSSPDTALFTPQHF.

The chain employs TRBV7-3 and TRBJ2-2; 7 bases align to TRBD2. The CDR3 is made up of 15 amino acids. Germline lookup yields CDR1 SGHTA and CDR2 FQGTGA. J gave up 6 bases and V 5 bases, and 9 bases lay outside the gene matches. This CDR3 reads CASSPASGNSGELFF. CDR3 DNA: TGTGCCAGCAGCCCTGCGAGCGGGAATTCCGGGGAGCTGTTTTTT.

A few counts support this clone. V is TRBV6-6 and J is TRBJ1-6; D gene uncertain. Trimming removed 6 bases at V and 9 bases at J, with 21 bases between. CDR1 and CDR2 (germline): MNHNY, SVGAGI (reference sequence). This CDR3 is 16 amino acids long. CDR3 region: CASSGGRGMTSSPLHF. In DNA form, the CDR3 reads TGTGCCAGCAGCGGAGGTCGGGGAATGACAAGTTCACCCCTCCACTTT.

The gene calls are TRBV19 and TRBJ2-6; 8 bases fit TRBD1. V was pared by 6 bases and J by 0 bases, with 4 bases of the junction left unmatched. Germline assignment: CDR1 LNHDA and CDR2 SQIVND (reference sequence). The CDR3 totals 16 residues. Here the CDR3 DNA reads TGTGCCAGTAGGGACAGGGCCCCCTCTGGGGCCAACGTCCTGACTTTC. Its translation: CASRDRAPSGANVLTF. Full variable domain (missing parts from reference TRBV19 and TRBJ2-6): DGGITQSPKYLFRKEGQNVTLSCEQNLNHDAMYWYRQDPGQGLRLIYYSQIVNDFQKGDIAEGYSVSREKKESFPLTVTSAQKNPTAFYLCASRDRAPSGANVLTFGAGSRLTVL.

This clone was recorded once. The conserved closing phenylalanine or tryptophan is absent in this CDR3, likely reflecting a read error. The gene calls are TRBV2 and TRBJ2-2; D unclear. The V end was cut by 1 base, the J end by 6 bases, with 9 bases between. This CDR3 is 14 amino acids long. Germline V gives CDR1 SNHLY, CDR2 FYNNEI. The CDR3 coding sequence is TGTGCCAGCAGTGAAGTGGCACCGGCCGGGGAGCTGTTTTCT. Amino acids: CASSEVAPAGELFS.